This T cell receptor beta chain is drawn from a study of cytomegalovirus exposure and HLA in healthy donors. Trimming shortened V by 0 bases and J by 2 bases, and 13 bases separated the two germline ends. CDR1 is LNHNV, CDR2 YYDKDF, per germline (reference sequence). The CDR3 has 16 amino acids. Method: immunoSEQ multiplex PCR; TCRdb's copy keeps in-frame clones and lacks some. Of fewer than 120,000 clones in the sample, 70% to 90% were seen once. The chain has TRBV15 and TRBJ1-1; D remains unclear. What was sequenced was PBMCs. The clonotype was recovered from a woman in her 30s in good health and CMV-seropositive. Written as DNA, the CDR3 is TGTGCCACCAGCAGAGATGGGCTCGAGTTTAACACTGAAGCTTTCTTT. Its protein product is CATSRDGLEFNTEAFF.